A few counts support the clone carrying this T cell receptor (beta chain). Its antigen is undetermined. The sample belongs to a study of beta chain features in type 1 diabetes. Across the study: All of the samples together had around 110,000,000 sorted cells examined. Overall study results and limits: Patients with type 1 diabetes carried fewer insertions and had more deletions at their VDJ junctions. Patients with Type 1 diabetes showed moderately but significantly shorter TCRB CDR3s in all four CD4+ subsets.

The entirety of the isolated RNA underwent reverse transcription, so expressed TCRB transcripts were sequenced. Assay used: immunoSEQ multiplex PCR; TCRdb lists only in-frame clones, some missing. This sample has under 150,000 clones, with roughly 53% found just once. The single heparinised draw taken from each donor contained approximately 100 mL of blood on average. This receptor was obtained from a man in his late teens or twenties in good health. What was sequenced was Tregs from blood.

In DNA form, the CDR3 reads TGTGCCAGCAGCTCGTCGACACAAAGCTCCTACAATGAGCAGTTCTTC. This translates into CASSSSTQSSYNEQFF. The V and J genes are TRBV7-2 and TRBJ2-1; D remains ambiguous. CDR3 length: 16 amino acids. The germline V gene has CDR1 SGHTA and CDR2 FQGNSA. Deletions cut 4 bases from V and 0 bases from J, with 13 bases between.